These T cell receptor beta chains were read from a single sample in a study of blood T cell repertoires in COVID-19. The assay was immunoSEQ multiplex PCR, and TCRdb's table has in-frame clones only and misses some. Of some 150,000 clones detected, roughly 79% appear once; the ten largest clones hold more than 7.5%. The sequencing input was peripheral blood. The receptors originated from a woman between 55 and 75 years old with active or convalescent COVID-19. CDR3s include the opening cysteine and the closing phenylalanine or tryptophan. D genes are given only for firm matches. Rows give clone size only sometimes, using once, few, many, or a class for an expanded clone.

V	size	D	J	DNA	CDR3
TRBV28	NA	TRBD1	TRBJ1-5	TGTGCCAGCAGTTCCACTGGACAGGGCGATCAGCCCCAGCATTTT	CASSSTGQGDQPQHF
TRBV25-1	NA	TRBD1	TRBJ1-1	TGTGCCAGCAGTGGGGACAGTGGGAACACTGAAGCTTTCTTT	CASSGDSGNTEAFF
TRBV7-8	NA	TRBD2	TRBJ2-2	TGTGCCAGCAGACAAAGCGGGGGCGCGAACACCGGGGAGCTGTTTTTT	CASRQSGGANTGELFF
TRBV27	few	TRBD1	TRBJ1-4	TGTGCCAGCAGCCGGTTACAGGGGATTTCTGCAACTAATGAAAAACTGTTTTTT	CASSRLQGISATNEKLFF
TRBV28	NA	NA	TRBJ1-3	TGTGCCAGCAGTTTCTCTCTCTCTGGAAACACCATATATTTT	CASSFSLSGNTIYF
TRBV14	NA	NA	TRBJ1-6	TGTGCCAGCAGCCAAGATCGACAGGAAAATAATTCACCCCTCCACTTT	CASSQDRQENNSPLHF
TRBV28	NA	NA	TRBJ2-7	TGTGCCAGCAGAGCGGCTGGATCGAGCTCCTACGAGCAGTACTTC	CASRAAGSSSYEQYF
TRBV4-3	NA	NA	TRBJ1-2	TGCGCCAGCAGCCAAGAACCACGACTCTATGGCTACACCTTC	CASSQEPRLYGYTF
TRBV19	NA	TRBD1	TRBJ1-2	TGTGCCAGTAGTTCGAATATACCGGGACAGAGCCCTTATGGCTACACCTTC	CASSSNIPGQSPYGYTF
TRBV30	NA	NA	TRBJ1-4	TGTGCCTGGGAGGGCGGAGGTAATGAAAAACTGTTTTTT	CAWEGGGNEKLFF
TRBV28	once	NA	TRBJ2-1	TGTGCCAGCAGTGGGAGATCTTATGAGCAGTTCTTC	CASSGRSYEQFF
TRBV7-2	NA	TRBD2	TRBJ2-4	TGTGCCAGCAGCCCCCGGGACTATAAAAACATTCAGTACTTC	CASSPRDYKNIQYF
TRBV28	NA	NA	TRBJ1-5	TGTGCCAGCAGTTTACTACAGGTCAATCAGCCCCAGCATTTT	CASSLLQVNQPQHF
TRBV28	NA	NA	TRBJ2-7	TGTGCCAGCAGTCCCCAATACGAGCAGTACTTC	CASSPQYEQYF
TRBV6-5	NA	NA	TRBJ1-1	TGTGCCAGCAGTTCCCCGCGGGGGAGTGGGACTGAAGCTTTCTTT	CASSSPRGSGTEAFF
TRBV2	NA	NA	TRBJ2-5	TGTGCCAGCCTGTACCAAGAGACCCAGTACTTC	CASLYQETQYF
TRBV7-8	NA	TRBD1	TRBJ1-3	TGTGCCAGCAGCTTAGGGGACAGTCTAGGGGCAGCTGGAAACACCATATATTTT	CASSLGDSLGAAGNTIYF
TRBV6-2/TRBV6-3	NA	NA	TRBJ1-2	TGTGCCAGCAGTTACCACAGGGATGGTGGCTACACCTTC	CASSYHRDGGYTF
TRBV5-1	NA	NA	TRBJ2-5	TGCGCCAGCAGCTTGGGCGTCGGGGGTTCGGAAGAGACCCAGTACTTC	CASSLGVGGSEETQYF
TRBV5-1	NA	TRBD1	TRBJ1-2	TGCGCCAGCAGCGCTGAGGACAGGGGGCGTGGTGGCTACACCTTC	CASSAEDRGRGGYTF
TRBV19	NA	NA	TRBJ2-2	TGTGCCACCCTCCCTTGGGCCACCGGGGAGCTGTTTTTT	CATLPWATGELFF
TRBV5-1	NA	TRBD2	TRBJ2-5	TGCGCCAGCAGCCCTAGCGGGGGCCAAGAGACCCAGTACTTC	CASSPSGGQETQYF
TRBV5-1	NA	NA	TRBJ1-3	TGCGCCAGCAGCTTGGATGCCGGCGGCTCTGGAAACACCATATATTTT	CASSLDAGGSGNTIYF
TRBV10-3	NA	NA	TRBJ2-3	TGTGCCATCAGTGAGTCGAGTTCCGGCGGGAGCACAGATACGCAGTATTTT	CAISESSSGGSTDTQYF
TRBV19	NA	TRBD1	TRBJ1-2	TGTGCCAGTAGTGTCCGCGGGACAGGGGTGAATGGCTACACCTTC	CASSVRGTGVNGYTF
TRBV5-1	NA	TRBD2	TRBJ2-2	TGCGCCTCCACCCGCGGGGGGGCAGGAGACGGGGAGCTGTTTTTT	CASTRGGAGDGELFF
TRBV28	NA	NA	TRBJ1-4	TGTGCCAGCAGTTTAACAGGGATGAAAGACGAAAAACTGTTTTTT	CASSLTGMKDEKLFF
TRBV6-2/TRBV6-3	NA	TRBD1	TRBJ1-1	TGTGCCAGCAGCCCACAGGGGGTGAACACTGAAGCTTTCTTT	CASSPQGVNTEAFF
TRBV5-6	NA	NA	TRBJ1-5	TGTGCCAGCAGCGACCGACAGAATCAGCCCCAGCATTTT	CASSDRQNQPQHF